Each of the 25 T cell receptor beta chains below was sequenced from the same sample in a study of cytomegalovirus exposure and HLA in healthy donors. Sequencing used immunoSEQ multiplex PCR; TCRdb keeps in-frame clones, though not all of them. The sample holds 150,000 to 200,000 clones, about 83% seen once. Sequencing was performed on PBMCs. Source of these receptors: a woman in her twenties or thirties in good health and CMV-seronegative.

The chain employs TRBV6-5 and TRBJ2-2; 7 positions agree with TRBD1. The V and J ends lost 6 bases and 5 bases, in that order; junction bases with no gene match: 9. This CDR3 spans 15 amino acids. Germline V gene data show CDR1 as MNHEY and CDR2 as SVGAGI. This CDR3 reads CASRLGTVKTGELFF. The CDR3 nucleotides read TGTGCCAGCAGGCTCGGGACAGTGAAAACCGGGGAGCTGTTTTTT.

Here the CDR3 DNA reads TGTGCCAGCAGGGGAGCAGGGGGAAGCTCCTACAATGAGCAGTTCTTC. Amino acid sequence: CASRGAGGSSYNEQFF. The chain combines TRBV27 with TRBJ2-1, with 7 bases fitting TRBD1. This CDR3 has 16 amino acids. After removal of 6 bases from V and 0 bases from J, the junction contained 8 bases not matched to a gene. Germline CDR1 reads MNHEY; CDR2 reads SMNVEV (reference sequence).

The chain employs TRBV7-8 and TRBJ2-7, with 10 bases fitting TRBD1. The V gene's germline CDR1 is SGHVS and CDR2 FQNEAQ. V shed 1 base and J 4 bases; nucleotides not matched to a gene: 4. The CDR3 spans 15 residues. For the CDR3, the DNA is TGTGCCAGCAGCTTAGGACAGGGGGCTTTGTACGAGCAGTACTTC. It translates to CASSLGQGALYEQYF.

The chain is built from TRBV21-1 and TRBJ2-6; TRBD2 reflects the table's D call only, with no check against the DNA. TRBV21-1 is labeled a pseudogene. This CDR3 has 19 amino acids. The CDR3 region is CASSKCGASKNSGANVLTF. The CDR3 nucleotides read TGTGCCAGCAGCAAATGCGGGGCCTCCAAAAACTCTGGGGCCAACGTCCTGACTTTC.

This clone has only one observation. The chain carries TRBV11-2 and TRBJ2-2; TRBD1 agrees at 9 bases. This CDR3 is 16 amino acids long. Trimming cost V 5 bases and J 3 bases; bases outside gene matches: 7. The germline gives CDR1 SGHAT, CDR2 FQNNGV. The CDR3 nucleotides read TGTGCCAGCAGCCCCCGACAGGGGGTGTACACCGGGGAGCTGTTTTTT. Its protein product is CASSPRQGVYTGELFF. The full variable domain, completed using reference TRBV11-2 and TRBJ2-2, is EAGVAQSPRYKIIEKRQSVAFWCNPISGHATLYWYQQILGQGPKLLIQFQNNGVVDDSQLPKDRFSAERLKGVDSTLKIQPAKLEDSAVYLCASSPRQGVYTGELFFGEGSRLTVL.

The chain joins TRBV7-9 to TRBJ2-1, with TRBD1 matching 10 bases. Per the germline V gene, CDR1 is SEHNR and CDR2 is FQNEAQ (reference sequence). The CDR3 has 16 amino acids. Trimming cost V 0 bases and J 8 bases; bases outside gene matches: 7. The CDR3, as DNA: TGTGCCAGCAGCTTAGCGCAGGGACAGGGGAAGCATGAGCAGTTCTTC. Protein: CASSLAQGQGKHEQFF.

The V call is TRBV6-1, the J call TRBJ2-7; 7 positions match TRBD1. V lost 5 bases, J lost 2 bases, and 9 bases stayed unmatched. The CDR3 length is 15 residues. Germline lookup yields CDR1 MNHNS and CDR2 SASEGT. Written as DNA, the CDR3 is TGTGCCAGCAGTCCAAGACAGGGTAAGACCTACGAGCAGTACTTC. Its protein is CASSPRQGKTYEQYF.

The chain employs TRBV5-4 and TRBJ2-2; D is unresolved. The CDR3 is 16 residues long. Germline-derived CDR1 and CDR2 are SGHNT and YYREEE (reference sequence). V lost 2 bases and J 1 base, leaving 12 bases between the germline ends. CDR3 region: CASSFPTTRNTGELFF. CDR3 sequence (DNA): TGTGCCAGCAGCTTTCCCACTACCCGGAACACCGGGGAGCTGTTTTTT.

The chain combines TRBV2 with TRBJ2-1; tentative D call: TRBD2 (6 bases). This CDR3 spans 15 amino acids. CDR1 is SNHLY, CDR2 FYNNEI, per germline. V shed 6 bases and J shed 6 bases, with 18 bases lying between them. CDR3 DNA sequence: TGTGCCAGCAGGGAGGGACCCCCTCGTGGCAATGAGCAGTTCTTC. It specifies CASREGPPRGNEQFF.

The chain joins TRBV29-1 to TRBJ1-2, with a weak D call TRBD1 (5 bases). The CDR3 extends over 12 amino acids. Trimming shortened V by 6 bases and J by 2 bases, and 10 bases separated the two germline ends. Germline lookup yields CDR1 SQVTM and CDR2 ANQGSEA. This chain's CDR3 is CSVRGSNYGYTF. CDR3 DNA sequence: TGCAGCGTGCGGGGCAGCAACTATGGCTACACCTTC.

The chain employs TRBV7-8 and TRBJ2-3, with 9 bases that match TRBD2. The CDR3 is made up of 16 amino acids. Germline CDR1 reads SGHVS; CDR2 reads FQNEAQ. Unmatched junction bases numbered 6, after V lost 2 bases and J lost 3 bases. The CDR3 bases are TGTGCCAGCAGCTTAAGGCCGGCGGGGGGGACAGATACGCAGTATTTT. It encodes CASSLRPAGGTDTQYF.

V is TRBV6-5 and J is TRBJ1-1, with D possibly TRBD1 on 5 matching bases. Trimming stripped 0 bases from V and 3 bases from J, with 11 bases between. The germline V gene has CDR1 MNHEY and CDR2 SVGAGI. The CDR3 spans 15 residues. DNA of the CDR3: TGTGCCAGCAGTTACTCGGGGCAGGGCGACACTGAAGCTTTCTTT. Its protein is CASSYSGQGDTEAFF.

This sequence joins TRBV15 and TRBJ2-3, with 9 positions matching TRBD1. The CDR3 has 17 amino acids. CDR1 LNHNV and CDR2 YYDKDF come from the germline V gene (reference sequence). V lost 3 bases and J lost 2; bases outside the gene matches: 9. The CDR3 reads CATSRGTGRGHTDTQYF. CDR3 sequence (DNA): TGTGCCACCAGCAGGGGGACAGGGAGGGGGCACACAGATACGCAGTATTTT. The full variable domain, rest sourced from reference TRBV15 and TRBJ2-3, is DAMVIQNPRYQVTQFGKPVTLSCSQTLNHNVMYWYQQKSSQAPKLLFHYYDKDFNNEADTPDNFQSRRPNTSFCFLDIRSPGLGDTAMYLCATSRGTGRGHTDTQYFGPGTRLTVL.

This chain joins TRBV6-5 and TRBJ1-1; 7 nucleotides agree with TRBD1. V shed 11 bases, J shed 2 bases, and the junction held 11 bases outside the gene matches. CDR1 and CDR2 (germline): MNHEY, SVGAGI. The CDR3 contains 14 residues. CDR3 DNA sequence: TGTGCCGCGGTAAGAGGGGGCCCAAACACTGAAGCTTTCTTT. It encodes CAAVRGGPNTEAFF.

The chain employs TRBV13 and TRBJ2-3; D is ambiguous. Germline V CDR1 and CDR2: PRHDT, FYEKMQ (reference sequence). The CDR3 contains 14 residues. V dropped 1 base and J dropped 5 bases, with 10 bases sitting between them. CDR3 nucleotide sequence: TGTGCCAGCAGCTTAGTGGGCCTTGAAGATACGCAGTATTTT. Protein sequence: CASSLVGLEDTQYF. Full variable domain (missing parts from reference TRBV13 and TRBJ2-3): AAGVIQSPRHLIKEKRETATLKCYPIPRHDTVYWYQQGPGQDPQFLISFYEKMQSDKGSIPDRFSAQQFSDYHSELNMSSLELGDSALYFCASSLVGLEDTQYFGPGTRLTVL.

The V call is TRBV25-1, the J call TRBJ1-1; D might be TRBD1 (6 bases). The CDR3 has 14 residues. The V gene lost 6 bases and the J gene lost 4 bases, with 15 bases spanning the gap. Germline values: CDR1 MGHDK, CDR2 SYGVNS. This CDR3 is CASRAATGTTEAFF. The DNA of the CDR3 is TGTGCCAGCAGAGCAGCCACAGGGACCACTGAAGCTTTCTTT.

The chain joins TRBV19 to TRBJ1-2; D call uncertain. Germline assignment: CDR1 LNHDA and CDR2 SQIVND (reference sequence). The germline V and J ends were trimmed by 7 bases and 4 bases, with 10 bases remaining between them. CDR3 size: 12 residues. The CDR3 DNA reads as TGTGCCAGTATGACTCTCGGCTATGGCTACACCTTC. Translated, it gives CASMTLGYGYTF.

Written as DNA, the CDR3 is TGCGCCAGCAGCCAAAGCCGCCAGTCGGGAGAGACCCAGTACTTC. Amino acid sequence: CASSQSRQSGETQYF. The V gene is TRBV4-1, the J gene TRBJ2-5; no reliable D call. Trimming took off 2 bases at V and 4 bases at J, with 14 bases between the two ends. There are 15 residues in the CDR3. From germline, CDR1 is MGHRA and CDR2 YSYEKL.

The chain has TRBV5-4 and TRBJ1-2; D not certain. Deletions cut 3 bases from V and 2 bases from J, with 14 bases between. The CDR3 runs to 15 residues. Germline CDR1 SGHNT, CDR2 YYREEE (reference sequence). The DNA of the CDR3 is TGTGCCAGCAGCTCGTATCTAGTGGAGAACTATGGCTACACCTTC. This translates into CASSSYLVENYGYTF.

The CDR3 loop is CASTQGGRFGDEQFF. In DNA, the CDR3 is TGTGCCAGTACCCAAGGGGGCCGTTTTGGCGATGAGCAGTTCTTC. The J gene is TRBJ2-1, the V gene TRBV19; 7 bases line up with TRBD1. The CDR3 spans 15 residues. Per germline, CDR1 LNHDA and CDR2 SQIVND (reference sequence). Trimming removed 7 bases from V and 8 bases from J; junction bases left unmatched: 14.

This chain connects TRBV5-5 to TRBJ1-5, with TRBD1 matching over 7 bases. Losses at the gene ends were 0 bases for V and 8 bases for J; bases not matched to a gene: 8. The CDR3 is made up of 15 amino acids. The germline V gene encodes CDR1 SGHKS and CDR2 YYEKEE (reference sequence). The CDR3 is CASSLDWTGTEPQHF. The CDR3 nucleotides read TGTGCCAGCAGCTTGGACTGGACAGGAACGGAGCCCCAGCATTTT.

CDR3 region: CASSLGVGQWTDTQYF. The DNA for the CDR3 is TGTGCCAGCAGCTTAGGTGTGGGCCAGTGGACAGATACGCAGTATTTT. The chain recombines TRBV7-6 with TRBJ2-3; D gene uncertain. The CDR3 loop spans 16 amino acids. Trimming stripped 1 base from V and 3 bases from J, with 14 bases between. In germline, CDR1 is SGHVS, CDR2 FNYEAQ.

The chain combines TRBV20-1 with TRBJ1-2; 9 bases map to TRBD1. This CDR3 has 11 amino acids. The germline CDR1 and CDR2 sequences are DFQATT and SNEGSKA (reference sequence). V dropped 6 bases and J dropped 6; count of bases not matched to a gene: 2. The CDR3 is CSAWTGDGYTF. DNA for the CDR3: TGCAGTGCATGGACAGGGGATGGCTACACCTTC.

The V call is TRBV11-2, the J call TRBJ2-3; 11 positions agree with TRBD2. V lost 3 bases, J lost 5 bases, and 13 bases stayed unmatched. This CDR3 has 18 amino acids. In germline, CDR1 is SGHAT, CDR2 FQNNGV. The CDR3 sequence is CASSFQLAGATLLDTQYF. Written as DNA, the CDR3 is TGTGCCAGCAGCTTTCAACTAGCGGGGGCCACCTTGTTAGATACGCAGTATTTT.

The chain links TRBV19 to TRBJ1-1; maybe TRBD1 (5 bases). The CDR3 covers 12 residues. Germline CDR1 reads LNHDA; CDR2 reads SQIVND (reference sequence). V was shortened by 10 bases and J by 5 bases, with 14 bases between the two germline ends. CDR3 residues: CATSLGGTEAFF. The CDR3 bases are TGTGCCACCTCCTTGGGGGGTACTGAAGCTTTCTTT.